There are a few counts of the clone carrying this TCR beta chain. Its cognate antigen is unknown. It was RNA transcripts that yielded the amplified TCR beta CDR3 regions. HTBI primers drove first-round RT-PCR of the TCR CDR3. From the multiplex PCR reads, TCRdb called clonotypes with MiXCR, one entry per CDR3 protein. The repertoire holds some 490,000 distinct CDR3 sequences, with 20% to 25% as singletons. The data stem from a study of T cells in Graves' hyperthyroidism and ophthalmopathy. Germline assignment: CDR1 KGHSH and CDR2 LQKENI. V gave up 0 bases and J gave up 8 bases, with 10 bases separating them. This CDR3 spans 13 amino acids. Overall study results and limits: Blood also showed most of the thyroid clonotypes that were expanded above 0.001.

This clonotype originated in a woman aged 70 to 79 with Graves' ophthalmopathy. This chain uses TRBV18 with TRBJ1-1; D ambiguous. Sequenced input: blood. CDR3 sequence (DNA): TGTGCCAGCTCACCACCCGCTGCAGCCGAAGCTTTCTTT. It specifies CASSPPAAAEAFF.